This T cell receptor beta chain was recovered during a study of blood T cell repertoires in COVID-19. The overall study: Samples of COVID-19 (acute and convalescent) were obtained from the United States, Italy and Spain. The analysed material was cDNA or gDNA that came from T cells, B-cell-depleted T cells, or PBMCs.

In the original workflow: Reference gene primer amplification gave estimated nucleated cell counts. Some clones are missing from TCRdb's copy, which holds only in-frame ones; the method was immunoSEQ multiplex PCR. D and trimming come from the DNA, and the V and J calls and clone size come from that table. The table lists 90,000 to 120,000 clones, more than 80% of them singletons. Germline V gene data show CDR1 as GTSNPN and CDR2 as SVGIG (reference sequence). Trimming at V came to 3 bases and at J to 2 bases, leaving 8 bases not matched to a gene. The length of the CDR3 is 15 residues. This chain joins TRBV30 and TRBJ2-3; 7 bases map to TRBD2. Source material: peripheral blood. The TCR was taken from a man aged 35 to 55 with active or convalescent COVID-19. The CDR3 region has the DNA TGTGCCTGGAGCCGTCTAGCGGATTTCACAGATACGCAGTATTTT. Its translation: CAWSRLADFTDTQYF.